This section outlines one T cell receptor beta chain sequence together with its context. There are many counts of this clonotype. Its cognate antigen has yet to be identified. The record has no base qualities; no much larger clone is one base away. This sample was taken from a study of patients and donors after allogeneic stem cell transplantation (dated by TCRdb to the early 2020s). The CDR1 and CDR2 encoded by the germline V gene are MDHEN and SYDVKM. Between the V and J ends, shortened by 2 bases and 4 bases respectively, the junction contains 8 bases. From the cysteine through the phenylalanine, the CDR3 covers 13 amino acids. Just CDR3 DNA is preserved here, 39 bases in frame from base 1. Libraries were prepared through RT-PCR. TCRdb shows the sequencer as NextSeq 550. The public reads were reprocessed in TCRdb via fastp at Q25 and MiXCR, keeping in-frame beta chains. Rows merge per CDR3 protein into single entries with the most common DNA and genes. The sample data list around 31,000 distinct CDR3 sequences, and nearly 7% of these were observed just once. The ten most abundant clones make up roughly 34% of the sample.

This clonotype originated in a human donor who was either an allogeneic HSCT recipient or a stem cell or donor lymphocyte infusion donor (not recorded which). It is not recorded whose cells these are; they may come from a transplant donor. The specimen sequenced was blood, either unsorted or a sorted T cell fraction (not recorded which). The chain employs TRBV28 and TRBJ2-5, with the D gene call left open. For the CDR3, the sequence is CASSLPPLETQYF. Read as DNA, the sequence is TGTGCCAGCAGTTTACCTCCCCTAGAGACCCAGTACTTC. The full variable domain, completed from the reference TRBV28 and TRBJ2-5 proteins outside the CDR3, reads DVKVTQSSRYLVKRTGEKVFLECVQDMDHENMFWYRQDPGLGLRLIYFSYDVKMKEKGDIPEGYSVSREKKERFSLILESASTNQTSMYLCASSLPPLETQYFGPGTRLLVL.